This T cell receptor (beta chain) was retrieved from a study of T cell changes during pregnancy in multiple sclerosis. Sequencing used immunoSEQ multiplex PCR; TCRdb keeps in-frame clones, though not all of them. The sample has roughly 50,000 clones, 75% to 90% seen once. This CDR3 is built from 15 residues. Germline CDR1 is MNHNY and CDR2 is SVGAGI (reference sequence). V gave up 0 bases and J gave up 6 bases, with 11 bases separating them. The sequence derives from a female donor with multiple sclerosis, enrolled in a pregnancy study. This chain uses TRBV6-6 with TRBJ2-2; D possibly corresponds to TRBD2 (6 bases). Sequenced material: CD8+ T cells from peripheral blood mononuclear cells, taken in the second trimester of pregnancy. CDR3 sequence: CASSYSGEESGELFF. The CDR3 DNA reads as TGTGCCAGCAGTTACTCAGGGGAGGAGTCCGGGGAGCTGTTTTTT.